The clone carrying this T cell receptor (beta chain) was observed a few times. The target antigen is unknown. At the DNA level, this CDR3 is encoded by other sequences in the same sample as well. The data derive from a study of cytomegalovirus exposure and HLA in healthy donors. Study information: An earlier analysis identified 110 million or so unique TCR beta sequences in some 180 million T cells.

Study-wide findings and caveats: In a later analysis, an Asian-associated ancestry cluster reportedly showed fewer N-insertions than the approximately 610-donor mean. An apparent linkage of common viral pathogens to several of the most significant clusters emerged in a later analysis. In a later analysis, V- and J-gene trimming of beta chains associated with a DCLRE1C missense variant, replicated independently.

Primers for the PCR totalled 60 Vbeta and 13 Jbeta. Some clones are missing from TCRdb's copy, which holds only in-frame ones; the method was immunoSEQ multiplex PCR. The sample lists about 140,000 clones, about three quarters occurring once. The sequencing input was PBMCs. This TCR was recovered from a man aged 35 to 55 in good health and CMV-seropositive.

Here the CDR3 reads CASSEDRDNEQFF. CDR3 DNA sequence: TGTGCCAGCAGTGAGGACAGGGACAATGAGCAGTTCTTC. J is TRBJ2-1 and V is TRBV6-1; 8 nucleotides agree with TRBD1. The junction had 0 bases not matched to a gene; V was cut back by 3 bases and J by 5 bases. Germline V gene lookup returns CDR1 MNHNS and CDR2 SASEGT. The CDR3 is made up of 13 amino acids.